The sequence of this T cell receptor beta chain was determined in a study of T cell repertoires in cytomegalovirus infection. Study details: Public signatures in TCR beta pointed to CMV infection and matching HLA type. Study-level findings and limits: Predominance within the ex vivo response was attributable to HLA-C-restricted CMV-specific TCR beta clonotypes. Totalled public TCR beta family frequency picked out people who carried CMV plus the relevant HLA.

Each CDR3 protein gets one entry after TCRdb re-called the reads with MiXCR. The sample has roughly 230,000 distinct CDR3 sequences, 22% seen once. This clonotype was detected only a few times. No antigen is known for it. This CDR3 region has 14 residues. The V gene's germline CDR1 is SQVTM and CDR2 ANQGSEA. Germline trimming cut 6 bases from V and 3 bases from J; bases unmatched to any gene: 9. The sequenced material came from CD8+ T cells from PBMCs. This receptor was identified in a human donor in good health (CMV status not recorded). Some clones in this sample may be carry-over from other donors' samples. The chain couples TRBV29-1 to TRBJ1-2, with 8 bases fitting TRBD1. For the CDR3, the DNA is TGCAGCGTCGTTTCTACAGGGGGGTACTATGGCTACACCTTC. This gives the protein CSVVSTGGYYGYTF.